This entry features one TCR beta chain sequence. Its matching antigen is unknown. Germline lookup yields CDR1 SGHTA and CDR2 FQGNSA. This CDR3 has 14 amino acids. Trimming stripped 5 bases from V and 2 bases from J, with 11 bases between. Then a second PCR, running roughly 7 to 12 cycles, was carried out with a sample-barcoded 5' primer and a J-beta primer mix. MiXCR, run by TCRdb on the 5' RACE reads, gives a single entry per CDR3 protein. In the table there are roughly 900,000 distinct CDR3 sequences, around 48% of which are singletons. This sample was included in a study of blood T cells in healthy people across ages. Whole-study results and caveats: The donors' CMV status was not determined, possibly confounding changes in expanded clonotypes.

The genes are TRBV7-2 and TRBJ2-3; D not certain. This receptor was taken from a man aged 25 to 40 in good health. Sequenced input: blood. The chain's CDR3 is CASSVRISTDTQYF. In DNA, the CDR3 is TGTGCCAGCAGCGTCCGGATATCCACAGATACGCAGTATTTT.